Listed below are T cell receptor beta chains from one sample, sequenced in a study of cytomegalovirus exposure and HLA in healthy donors. Generated by immunoSEQ multiplex PCR, the TCRdb table keeps only in-frame clones and is missing some. The repertoire includes 150,000 to 200,000 clones, 75% to 90% of them detected once, and approximately 2% sits in the top ten. Material: PBMCs. These receptors were taken from a woman aged 18-29 years in good health and CMV-seronegative. The CDR3 runs from the conserved cysteine through the conserved F or W. Each record gives: J gene, V gene, clone size, D gene, CDR3 DNA, CDR3 protein. D genes are given only for firm matches. Clone size is not always given. Where it is, it says once, few, many or a class for expanded clones.

j_gene: TRBJ2-1; v_gene: TRBV6-5; abundance: few; d_gene: TRBD2; CDR3nt: TGTGCCAGCAGTCAAACGTGGGAGGGGAACAATGAGCAGTTCTTC; CDR3aa: CASSQTWEGNNEQFF
j_gene: TRBJ2-1; v_gene: TRBV1; abundance: .; d_gene: .; CDR3nt: TGCACCAGCAGCCAACGCACTAAGACTAGCGGGAGGGAGAGCTCCTACAATGAGCAGTTCTTC; CDR3aa: CTSSQRTKTSGRESSYNEQFF
j_gene: TRBJ1-4; v_gene: TRBV11-2; abundance: .; d_gene: TRBD1; CDR3nt: TGTGCCAGCAGCGGGACAGTCAATGAAAAACTGTTTTTT; CDR3aa: CASSGTVNEKLFF
j_gene: TRBJ1-2; v_gene: TRBV9; abundance: few; d_gene: .; CDR3nt: TGTGCCAGCAGCGTAACCCACAGAGCTGGCTACACCTTC; CDR3aa: CASSVTHRAGYTF
j_gene: TRBJ2-5; v_gene: TRBV6-5; abundance: once; d_gene: TRBD1; CDR3nt: TGTGCCAGCAGTACCAGGACAGGGGGCGAGACCCAGTACTTC; CDR3aa: CASSTRTGGETQYF
j_gene: TRBJ2-6; v_gene: TRBV28; abundance: .; d_gene: .; CDR3nt: TGTGCCAGCAGGAGGGCTGGGGCCAACGTCCTGACTTTC; CDR3aa: CASRRAGANVLTF
j_gene: TRBJ2-2; v_gene: TRBV27; abundance: .; d_gene: TRBD2; CDR3nt: TGTGCCAGCAGCCCTAGCGGGAGGCCCAAGGGGGAGCTGTTTTTT; CDR3aa: CASSPSGRPKGELFF
j_gene: TRBJ2-7; v_gene: TRBV28; abundance: .; d_gene: .; CDR3nt: TGTGCCAGCTATTGGGCAGAGCTCTCCTACGAGCAGTACTTC; CDR3aa: CASYWAELSYEQYF
j_gene: TRBJ2-3; v_gene: TRBV5-4; abundance: .; d_gene: TRBD2; CDR3nt: TGTGCCAGCAGCTCAGGACTAGCGGGGGTCCCCCAAGATACGCAGTATTTT; CDR3aa: CASSSGLAGVPQDTQYF
j_gene: TRBJ1-1; v_gene: TRBV10-3; abundance: .; d_gene: .; CDR3nt: TGTGCCACTTCCCTCAGGGGAAGCGGTGAAGCTTTCTTT; CDR3aa: CATSLRGSGEAFF
j_gene: TRBJ2-1; v_gene: TRBV19; abundance: .; d_gene: TRBD2; CDR3nt: TGTGCCAGTAGTATAATGGGACTAGCGGGAGGTGAGCAGTTCTTC; CDR3aa: CASSIMGLAGGEQFF
j_gene: TRBJ2-6; v_gene: TRBV5-4; abundance: few; d_gene: TRBD1; CDR3nt: TGTGCCAGCAGCCGGACAGGGTCTGGGGCCAACGTCCTGACTTTC; CDR3aa: CASSRTGSGANVLTF
j_gene: TRBJ2-3; v_gene: TRBV29-1; abundance: .; d_gene: TRBD1; CDR3nt: TGCAGCGTTGATGGGGGACAGGGCACAGATACGCAGTATTTT; CDR3aa: CSVDGGQGTDTQYF
j_gene: TRBJ2-7; v_gene: TRBV4-1; abundance: .; d_gene: .; CDR3nt: TGCGCCAGCAGCCCTACCAAGGGACTGCACAACTACGAGCAGTACTTC; CDR3aa: CASSPTKGLHNYEQYF
j_gene: TRBJ2-7; v_gene: TRBV19; abundance: .; d_gene: TRBD1; CDR3nt: TGTGCCAGTAGTCCGGGGACAGGGCTAACCTACGAGCAGTACTTC; CDR3aa: CASSPGTGLTYEQYF
j_gene: TRBJ2-3; v_gene: TRBV4-1; abundance: .; d_gene: TRBD2; CDR3nt: TGCGCCAGCAGCCAGCGTTTCCGGGGGGGCATTATTGATACGCAGTATTTT; CDR3aa: CASSQRFRGGIIDTQYF
j_gene: TRBJ1-1; v_gene: TRBV29-1; abundance: few; d_gene: .; CDR3nt: TGCAGCGCCGAGGGAGGCATCGGCGACACTGAAGCTTTCTTT; CDR3aa: CSAEGGIGDTEAFF
j_gene: TRBJ1-6; v_gene: TRBV11-2; abundance: .; d_gene: .; CDR3nt: TGTGCCAGCAGGGCCGGGAGTTCCCTTGCCCATAATTCACCCCTCCACTTT; CDR3aa: CASRAGSSLAHNSPLHF
j_gene: TRBJ2-1; v_gene: TRBV27; abundance: .; d_gene: .; CDR3nt: TGTGCCAGCAATGACGTAAACAGATACAATGAGCAGTTCTTC; CDR3aa: CASNDVNRYNEQFF
j_gene: TRBJ2-5; v_gene: TRBV28; abundance: .; d_gene: .; CDR3nt: TGTGCCAGCAGTCACAAAATGGGCTTACAAGAGACCCAGTACTTC; CDR3aa: CASSHKMGLQETQYF
j_gene: TRBJ1-2; v_gene: TRBV5-4; abundance: once; d_gene: TRBD1; CDR3nt: TGTGCCAGCAGCCGGGACAGGGATGGCTACACCTTC; CDR3aa: CASSRDRDGYTF
j_gene: TRBJ2-7; v_gene: TRBV5-1; abundance: .; d_gene: .; CDR3nt: TGCGCCAGCAGCTTAGGTAGCGGTGCCTACGAGCAGTACTTC; CDR3aa: CASSLGSGAYEQYF
j_gene: TRBJ2-5; v_gene: TRBV29-1; abundance: .; d_gene: .; CDR3nt: TGCAGCGTTGTCCCCGTCGGGGTACCCCTCTACGCCCAGTACTTC; CDR3aa: CSVVPVGVPLYAQYF
j_gene: TRBJ1-3; v_gene: TRBV7-6; abundance: .; d_gene: .; CDR3nt: TGTGCCAGCAGCACGATCAGGGGTGCCGGAAACACCATATATTTT; CDR3aa: CASSTIRGAGNTIYF
j_gene: TRBJ2-4; v_gene: TRBV28; abundance: .; d_gene: TRBD2; CDR3nt: TGTGCCAGCATCTCCGGGACTAGCGGCAAAAACATTCAGTACTTC; CDR3aa: CASISGTSGKNIQYF
j_gene: TRBJ2-7; v_gene: TRBV19; abundance: .; d_gene: .; CDR3nt: TGTGCCAGTAGTATAGGGGGGGGGCCGGCCTACGAGCAGTACTTC; CDR3aa: CASSIGGGPAYEQYF
j_gene: TRBJ1-1; v_gene: TRBV9; abundance: .; d_gene: .; CDR3nt: TGTGCCAGCAGCGCCCTGGGAGGGGGCACTGAAGCTTTCTTT; CDR3aa: CASSALGGGTEAFF
j_gene: TRBJ2-3; v_gene: TRBV4-1; abundance: .; d_gene: .; CDR3nt: TGCGCCAGCAGCCGGTACTGGACAGATACGCAGTATTTT; CDR3aa: CASSRYWTDTQYF
j_gene: TRBJ1-3; v_gene: TRBV5-1; abundance: .; d_gene: .; CDR3nt: TGCGCCAGCAGCTTGTTCCCGCTGGAGGACACCATATATTTT; CDR3aa: CASSLFPLEDTIYF
j_gene: TRBJ2-1; v_gene: TRBV29-1; abundance: .; d_gene: .; CDR3nt: TGCAGCGGCCAGGGGATCCGGAACAATGAGCAGTTCTTC; CDR3aa: CSGQGIRNNEQFF
j_gene: TRBJ2-5; v_gene: TRBV11-1; abundance: .; d_gene: TRBD1; CDR3nt: TGTGCCAGCAGCTTCGGGACAGGCCCAGGGGTGGCCCAGTACTTC; CDR3aa: CASSFGTGPGVAQYF
j_gene: TRBJ2-7; v_gene: TRBV29-1; abundance: .; d_gene: TRBD2; CDR3nt: TGCAGCGTTGATGGACTAGCGGGGTCCTACGAGCAGTACTTC; CDR3aa: CSVDGLAGSYEQYF
j_gene: TRBJ2-7; v_gene: TRBV6-5; abundance: few; d_gene: TRBD2; CDR3nt: TGTGCCAGCAGTTACGGAGCGGGAGGGCCGGGGGAGCAGTACTTC; CDR3aa: CASSYGAGGPGEQYF
j_gene: TRBJ2-7; v_gene: TRBV27; abundance: .; d_gene: .; CDR3nt: TGTGCCAGCATCGGGCAGGGCCTCTACGAGCAGTACTTC; CDR3aa: CASIGQGLYEQYF
j_gene: TRBJ1-1; v_gene: TRBV29-1; abundance: .; d_gene: TRBD1; CDR3nt: TGCAGCGTTCCTCCGGGACAGGGGGCTCCGAACACTGAAGCTTTCTTT; CDR3aa: CSVPPGQGAPNTEAFF
j_gene: TRBJ1-4; v_gene: TRBV10-3; abundance: .; d_gene: .; CDR3nt: TGTGCCACCTCACAGGAGTCGAGTGAAAAACTGTTTTTT; CDR3aa: CATSQESSEKLFF
j_gene: TRBJ2-3; v_gene: TRBV11-2; abundance: .; d_gene: .; CDR3nt: TGTGCCAGCAGCTTCAGGCTGTCCACAGATACGCAGTATTTT; CDR3aa: CASSFRLSTDTQYF
j_gene: TRBJ2-3; v_gene: TRBV2; abundance: .; d_gene: .; CDR3nt: TGTGCCAGCAGTGAAGCGCTGGGTAGCGGCACAGATACGCAGTATTTT; CDR3aa: CASSEALGSGTDTQYF
j_gene: TRBJ1-2; v_gene: TRBV7-9; abundance: .; d_gene: TRBD1; CDR3nt: TGTGCCAGCAGCTATGGACAGGGGGCACGCTATGGCTACACCTTC; CDR3aa: CASSYGQGARYGYTF
j_gene: TRBJ2-7; v_gene: TRBV2; abundance: .; d_gene: .; CDR3nt: TGTGCCAGCAGTGAAGTCAGATTGACAGGCCACTACGAGCAGTACTTC; CDR3aa: CASSEVRLTGHYEQYF
j_gene: TRBJ1-1; v_gene: TRBV5-1; abundance: .; d_gene: TRBD1; CDR3nt: TGCGCCAGCAGCTGGACAGGGGAGGATGCCACTGAAGCTTTCTTT; CDR3aa: CASSWTGEDATEAFF
j_gene: TRBJ2-5; v_gene: TRBV5-1; abundance: .; d_gene: .; CDR3nt: TGCGCCAGCAGCTTTGCGCCTCAAGAGACCCAGTACTTC; CDR3aa: CASSFAPQETQYF
j_gene: TRBJ2-4; v_gene: TRBV6-1; abundance: .; d_gene: .; CDR3nt: TGTGCCAGCAGTGCGAGACAGCCCGCCGCCAAAAACATTCAGTACTTC; CDR3aa: CASSARQPAAKNIQYF
j_gene: TRBJ1-1; v_gene: TRBV19; abundance: .; d_gene: .; CDR3nt: TGTGCCAGTAGTATAGCCGGCAGGGTCGGAACTGAAGCTTTCTTT; CDR3aa: CASSIAGRVGTEAFF
j_gene: TRBJ2-2; v_gene: TRBV6-5; abundance: few; d_gene: .; CDR3nt: TGTGCCAGCAGAGCTACCGACGGGGAGCTGTTTTTT; CDR3aa: CASRATDGELFF
j_gene: TRBJ2-2; v_gene: TRBV25-1; abundance: .; d_gene: TRBD1; CDR3nt: TGTGCCAGCAGTCCTCCGGGACAGGGCTGGGGCACCGGGGAGCTGTTTTTT; CDR3aa: CASSPPGQGWGTGELFF
j_gene: TRBJ2-2; v_gene: TRBV2; abundance: .; d_gene: TRBD1; CDR3nt: TGTGCCACCGGGACAGGGAGTTGCGGGGAGCTGTTTTTT; CDR3aa: CATGTGSCGELFF
j_gene: TRBJ2-3; v_gene: TRBV28; abundance: .; d_gene: .; CDR3nt: TGTGCCAGCAGAGAGGCCACTCGGACAGATACGCAGTATTTT; CDR3aa: CASREATRTDTQYF
j_gene: TRBJ1-5; v_gene: TRBV19; abundance: .; d_gene: .; CDR3nt: TGTGCCAGTAGTATAGGGCAGGGGAATGTGCCCCAGCATTTT; CDR3aa: CASSIGQGNVPQHF
j_gene: TRBJ2-1; v_gene: TRBV6-1; abundance: .; d_gene: TRBD2; CDR3nt: TGTGCCAGCAGGGGGTATAGCGGGAGGAATGAGCAGTTCTTC; CDR3aa: CASRGYSGRNEQFF
j_gene: TRBJ2-2; v_gene: TRBV7-7; abundance: once; d_gene: .; CDR3nt: TGTGCCAGCAGCCTCCACACCGGGGAGCTGTTTTTT; CDR3aa: CASSLHTGELFF